This TCR beta chain was captured in a study of shared clonotypes between healthy human individuals. Study conclusions and caveats: Several donors shared around 5.2% of their naive CD4 clonotypes.

As regards this clone: Its matching antigen is unknown.

Naive CD8 cells comprised CD45RO-negative, CCR7-positively selected cells, excluding terminally differentiated effector memory CD45RA+ cells. Sequencing was at deep level. The method was immunoSEQ multiplex PCR; TCRdb's version includes in-frame clones alone and lacks a portion of them. This sample carries about 2.2 million clones, 93% of them seen once, and the ten largest clones take about 1.6%. Material: naive CD8+ T cells from PBMCs. The clonotype originates from a man aged 18 to 29 in good health. Some clones in this sample may be carry-over from other donors' samples.

In nucleotides, the CDR3 is TGCGCCAGCAGCTTCTCTCTAGCGGGAGTTGATGAGCAGTTCTTC. Residues: CASSFSLAGVDEQFF. The chain combines TRBV5-1 with TRBJ2-1; 10 bases match TRBD2. This CDR3 has 15 amino acids. V gave up 2 bases and J gave up 8 bases; unmatched junction bases: 7. Germline V gives CDR1 SGHRS, CDR2 YFSETQ.